A single sample is the source of the 27 T cell receptor beta chains below, sequenced in a study of blood T cell repertoires in COVID-19. Method: immunoSEQ multiplex PCR; TCRdb's copy keeps in-frame clones and lacks some. The sample includes around 270,000 clones, around nine tenths seen only once; the top ten take about 9.8%. The sample comprised peripheral blood. These TCRs come from a man between 40 and 49 years old who had recovered from COVID-19.

The V and J genes are TRBV12-3 or TRBV12-4 and TRBJ1-1, with D possibly TRBD1 on 5 matching bases. The CDR3 covers 12 residues. V lost 7 bases, J lost 5 bases, and 11 bases lay in between. The CDR3 DNA follows: TGTGCCAGCACGAAGAGACAGACTGAAGCTTTCTTT. It codes for CASTKRQTEAFF.

The gene calls are TRBV29-1 and TRBJ2-3; D unresolved. Germline V gene sequence: CDR1 SQVTM, CDR2 ANQGSEA. The CDR3 is 12 residues long. V lost 6 bases and J lost 1, with 8 bases in between. The CDR3, as DNA: TGCAGCGTAGTTACGGGCACAGATACGCAGTATTTT. Residues: CSVVTGTDTQYF.

The V call is TRBV2, the J call TRBJ2-1, with 13 bases that match TRBD2. CDR1 SNHLY and CDR2 FYNNEI come from the germline V gene. J gave up 7 bases and V 6 bases, and 6 bases lay outside the gene matches. This CDR3 contains 15 residues. CDR3 loop: CASRPGLAGLNEQFF. CDR3 DNA sequence: TGTGCCAGCAGGCCGGGACTAGCGGGATTGAATGAGCAGTTCTTC. The whole variable domain, filled in from reference TRBV2 and TRBJ2-1, reads EPEVTQTPSHQVTQMGQEVILRCVPISNHLYFYWYRQILGQKVEFLVSFYNNEISEKSEIFDDQFSVERPDGSNFTLKIRSTKLEDSAMYFCASRPGLAGLNEQFFGPGTRLTVL.

The genes are TRBV2 and TRBJ2-7; D unclear. CDR1 and CDR2 (germline): SNHLY, FYNNEI. This CDR3 contains 12 residues. V gave up 10 bases and J gave up 2 bases, with 12 bases separating them. CDR3 sequence (DNA): TGTGCCATCCACTCCGATGCCTACGAGCAGTACTTC. Its translation: CAIHSDAYEQYF.

The CDR3 loop is CASSLRQGGNSPLHF. The CDR3 DNA reads as TGTGCCAGCAGCTTAAGGCAGGGAGGGAATTCACCCCTCCACTTT. The chain joins TRBV7-6 to TRBJ1-6, with D perhaps matching TRBD1 (5 bases). Germline V lookup: CDR1 SGHVS, CDR2 FNYEAQ. V was clipped by 2 bases and J by 7 bases, with 12 bases between them. The CDR3 has 15 amino acids.

The chain combines TRBV2 with TRBJ2-7; TRBD2 aligns across 15 bases. V shed 4 bases and J 1 base; nucleotides not matched to a gene: 5. CDR1 SNHLY and CDR2 FYNNEI come from the germline V gene. The CDR3 has 17 amino acids. This CDR3 reads CASSAGLAGGLSYEQYF. The DNA of the CDR3 is TGTGCCAGCAGTGCTGGACTAGCGGGAGGGTTATCCTACGAGCAGTACTTC.

The V and J genes are TRBV6-5 and TRBJ2-7; D is perhaps TRBD2 (5 bases). The germline V gene has CDR1 MNHEY and CDR2 SVGAGI. The CDR3 is 13 residues long. V dropped 5 bases and J dropped 4 bases, with 12 bases sitting between them. In nucleotides, the CDR3 is TGTGCCAGCAGTATTAGCGTGGTGTACGAGCAGTACTTC. It encodes CASSISVVYEQYF.

This sequence joins TRBV5-8 and TRBJ1-5; the match to TRBD1 covers 9 bases. Germline V gene sequence: CDR1 SGHTS, CDR2 YDEGEE. With 1 base clipped from V and 7 bases from J, the junction kept 6 bases outside the gene matches. CDR3 length equals 15 residues. This CDR3 reads CASSLQQGADQPQHF. CDR3 coding DNA: TGTGCCAGCAGCTTGCAACAGGGGGCGGACCAGCCCCAGCATTTT.

The table lists this clone with a count of one. This sequence joins TRBV5-6 and TRBJ2-3; a weak D match, TRBD2 (5 bases). CDR1 and CDR2 from the germline V gene are SGHDT and YYEEEE. V lost 6 bases and J 4 bases, leaving 18 bases between the germline ends. The CDR3 totals 15 residues. In nucleotides, the CDR3 is TGTGCCAGCATCTCCTCCGGCCGAGGGTCAGATACGCAGTATTTT. Its protein is CASISSGRGSDTQYF.

CDR3 residues: CASSELRSRGFGDEQYF. CDR3 bases: TGTGCCAGCAGTGAATTAAGATCCAGAGGTTTTGGAGATGAGCAGTACTTC. V gene TRBV25-1 combines with J gene TRBJ2-7; the D is unclear. V gave up 1 base and J gave up 7 bases, with 23 bases separating them. CDR1 and CDR2 (germline): MGHDK, SYGVNS. This CDR3 is built from 17 residues.

The chain has TRBV14 and TRBJ2-1, with a weak D call TRBD2 (5 bases). Germline loops: CDR1 SGHDN, CDR2 FVKESK. Trimming shortened V by 2 bases and J by 4 bases, and 15 bases separated the two germline ends. There are 16 residues in the CDR3. CDR3 nucleotide sequence: TGTGCCAGCAGCCAAATAAAGACACCGGGATACAATGAGCAGTTCTTC. Translation: CASSQIKTPGYNEQFF. Full variable domain (missing parts from reference TRBV14 and TRBJ2-1): EAGVTQFPSHSVIEKGQTVTLRCDPISGHDNLYWYRRVMGKEIKFLLHFVKESKQDESGMPNNRFLAERTGGTYSTLKVQPAELEDSGVYFCASSQIKTPGYNEQFFGPGTRLTVL.

This chain links TRBV19 with TRBJ2-5; D unresolved. This CDR3 spans 13 amino acids. Looked up from germline, CDR1 is LNHDA and CDR2 is SQIVND (reference sequence). The V and J ends lost 3 bases and 5 bases respectively, with 10 bases between them. The chain's CDR3 is CASSIRTWETQYF. Written as DNA, the CDR3 is TGTGCCAGTAGTATTCGAACTTGGGAGACCCAGTACTTC.

The gene calls are TRBV5-1 and TRBJ2-1, with D possibly matching TRBD1 (5 bases). The V end lost 4 bases, the J end lost 8 bases, and 16 bases lay between the germline ends. The germline gives CDR1 SGHRS, CDR2 YFSETQ. The CDR3 totals 14 residues. CDR3 residues: CASSRTLGADEQFF. CDR3 bases: TGCGCCAGCAGCAGGACCCTTGGGGCGGATGAGCAGTTCTTC.

The rearrangement links TRBV30 to TRBJ2-7; 11 nucleotides line up with TRBD1. The germline V gene encodes CDR1 GTSNPN and CDR2 SVGIG (reference sequence). This CDR3 is 15 amino acids long. With 2 bases clipped from V and 7 bases from J, the junction kept 10 bases outside the gene matches. CDR3: CAWSTGQGARREQYF. CDR3 in DNA: TGTGCCTGGAGTACCGGACAGGGGGCTCGTCGGGAGCAGTACTTC.

The chain has TRBV7-8 and TRBJ2-7; 10 bases fit TRBD1. J lost 4 bases, V lost 5 bases, and 11 bases had no gene match. Germline V gene lookup returns CDR1 SGHVS and CDR2 FQNEAQ. The CDR3 totals 16 residues. Written as DNA, the CDR3 is TGTGCCAGCAGCCCATACGGGACAGGGGAGTTTTACGAGCAGTACTTC. It encodes CASSPYGTGEFYEQYF.

This chain uses TRBV7-2 with TRBJ2-1, with TRBD1 matching over 9 bases. The germline CDR1 and CDR2 sequences are SGHTA and FQGNSA. With 6 bases clipped from V and 10 bases from J, the junction kept 13 bases outside the gene matches. The CDR3 contains 15 residues. CDR3 sequence reads: CASRLALYGTGEQFF. The CDR3 nucleotides read TGTGCCAGCAGGCTGGCGCTCTATGGGACAGGGGAGCAGTTCTTC.

This clone was seen a handful of times. The rearrangement joins TRBV29-1 to TRBJ1-2; D uncertain. CDR1 is SQVTM and CDR2 is ANQGSEA in the germline V gene. The CDR3 has 13 amino acids. V was pared by 4 bases and J by 5 bases, with 14 bases between. CDR3 sequence (DNA): TGCAGCGTTGTGTCAGGTTTTGTTTATGGCTACACCTTC. This sequence encodes CSVVSGFVYGYTF.

The chain carries TRBV5-1 and TRBJ2-3, with 8 bases aligning to TRBD2. This CDR3 is 18 amino acids long. From germline, CDR1 is SGHRS and CDR2 YFSETQ. Germline trimming cut 4 bases from V and 2 bases from J; bases unmatched to any gene: 15. The CDR3 region has the DNA TGCGCCAGCAGCCCTGGTGGGGTAGCGGGACGCTACACAGATACGCAGTATTTT. Amino acids: CASSPGGVAGRYTDTQYF.

The chain recombines TRBV27 with TRBJ2-7; D is perhaps TRBD2 (7 bases). The CDR3 has 14 amino acids. Germline CDR1 and CDR2: MNHEY and SMNVEV (reference sequence). With 3 bases removed from V and 6 bases from J, the gap between germline ends came to 15 bases. The CDR3 spells CASSFSRRGGEQYF. CDR3 coding DNA: TGTGCCAGCAGTTTCTCCCGAAGGGGGGGCGAGCAGTACTTC.

This chain links TRBV12-3 or TRBV12-4 with TRBJ1-2, with 7 bases identical to TRBD1. V was pared by 5 bases and J by 8 bases, with 8 bases of the junction left unmatched. This CDR3 is 13 amino acids long. The CDR3 reads CASSLGTAKGYTF. The CDR3 bases are TGTGCCAGCAGTCTCGGGACAGCGAAGGGCTACACCTTC.

The chain carries TRBV7-8 and TRBJ2-1; 7 positions agree with TRBD1. V lost 3 bases, J lost 3 bases, and 20 bases stayed unmatched. Germline assignment: CDR1 SGHVS and CDR2 FQNEAQ. This CDR3 comprises 20 residues. CDR3 DNA sequence: TGTGCCAGCAGCTTTGATCTTGACAGGGTCTATTTTAAGGGCTACAATGAGCAGTTCTTC. It translates to CASSFDLDRVYFKGYNEQFF.

This clone was counted only a few times. The chain recombines TRBV10-1 with TRBJ2-5; D perhaps matches TRBD2 (5 bases). With 0 bases removed from V and 6 bases from J, the gap between germline ends came to 11 bases. The CDR3 consists of 14 residues. The germline V gene has CDR1 WNHNN and CDR2 SYGVQD (reference sequence). CDR3 amino acids: CASSESRGRKTQYF. CDR3 DNA: TGCGCCAGCAGTGAGTCTCGGGGTAGAAAGACCCAGTACTTC.

This chain uses TRBV7-9 with TRBJ2-2; 9 bases are a match to TRBD2. The germline gives CDR1 SEHNR, CDR2 FQNEAQ (reference sequence). The CDR3 runs to 17 residues. V lost 0 bases and J lost 7; bases outside the gene matches: 9. The CDR3 DNA reads TGTGCCAGCAGCTTAGCGGCGCGGGGGGGCCCTGGCGGGGAGCTGTTTTTT. Protein: CASSLAARGGPGGELFF.

The rearrangement uses TRBV5-1 and TRBJ2-2, with 7 positions matching TRBD1. J gave up 5 bases and V 3 bases, and 7 bases lay outside the gene matches. The germline gives CDR1 SGHRS, CDR2 YFSETQ. The CDR3 extends over 15 amino acids. The CDR3 DNA reads as TGCGCCAGCAGCTGGAGACAGGGTTCGACCGGGGAGCTGTTTTTT. This sequence encodes CASSWRQGSTGELFF.

This clone has only one observation. This chain joins TRBV14 and TRBJ2-3; tentatively, D is TRBD1 (8 bases). The length of the CDR3 is 13 residues. The ends were cut back, 2 bases at V and 8 bases at J, with 11 bases in the middle. The germline V gene encodes CDR1 SGHDN and CDR2 FVKESK. The CDR3 spells CASSQYRGGTQYF. The CDR3 DNA sequence: TGTGCCAGCAGCCAATACAGGGGGGGTACGCAGTATTTT.

This clone was seen only once. This rearrangement joins TRBV7-9 to TRBJ2-5; 11 positions match TRBD1. This CDR3 has 15 residues. Losses at the gene ends were 4 bases for V and 4 bases for J; bases not matched to a gene: 5. CDR1 and CDR2 (germline): SEHNR, FQNEAQ (reference sequence). This chain's CDR3 is CASSSGQGAGETQYF. DNA of the CDR3: TGTGCCAGCAGCTCCGGACAGGGGGCGGGAGAGACCCAGTACTTC.

V is TRBV4-1 and J is TRBJ1-1, with 11 bases aligning to TRBD1. CDR1 and CDR2 (germline): MGHRA, YSYEKL. V dropped 1 base and J dropped 4; count of bases not matched to a gene: 2. This CDR3 has 15 amino acids. The CDR3 nucleotides read TGCGCCAGCAGCCAAGGGGGGACAGGGGGCACTGAAGCTTTCTTT. Its translation is CASSQGGTGGTEAFF.